This T cell receptor (beta chain) was sequenced in a study of shared clonotypes between healthy human individuals. Broader study findings: Naive subsets, compared against memory subsets, generally had larger estimated richness values. Researchers sampled blood only, noting tissue repertoires likely differ.

Only in-frame clones appear in the TCRdb table, and some are missing; sequencing was by immunoSEQ multiplex PCR. This sample yields about 100,000 clones, of which 68% are seen a single time; roughly 50% belongs to the top ten. The CDR3 is made up of 11 amino acids. From germline, CDR1 is SQVTM and CDR2 ANQGSEA. This clone has more than one count but fewer than ten. The antigen remains unidentified. At one boundary the junction diverges from the germline segment, which might be a read error. J is TRBJ2-7 and V is TRBV29-1; D unresolved. The clonotype comes from a man aged 25-45 years in good health. The specimen was memory CD8+ T cells sorted from blood. The subset was: CD45RO+ cells pooled with CCR7-negative TemRA cells. CDR3 sequence reads: CSVEDSDSEIF. The CDR3 nucleotides are TGCAGCGTTGAAGATTCAGACTCAGAGATCTTC.